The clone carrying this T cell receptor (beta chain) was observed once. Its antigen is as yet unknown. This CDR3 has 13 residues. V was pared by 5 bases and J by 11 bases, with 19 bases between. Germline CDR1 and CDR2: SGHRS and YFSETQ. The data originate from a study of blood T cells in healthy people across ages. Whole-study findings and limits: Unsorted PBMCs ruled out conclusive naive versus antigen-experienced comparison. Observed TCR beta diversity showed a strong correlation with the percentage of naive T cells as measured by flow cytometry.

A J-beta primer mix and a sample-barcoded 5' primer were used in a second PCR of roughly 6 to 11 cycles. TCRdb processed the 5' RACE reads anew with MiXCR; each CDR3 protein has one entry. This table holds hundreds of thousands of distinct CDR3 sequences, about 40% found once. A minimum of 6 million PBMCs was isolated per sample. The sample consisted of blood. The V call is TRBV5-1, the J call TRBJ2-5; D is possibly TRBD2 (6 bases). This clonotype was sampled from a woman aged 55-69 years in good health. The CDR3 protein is CASRGDSAGEQYF. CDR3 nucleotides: TGCGCCAGCAGGGGGGACTCCGCAGGTGAGCAGTACTTC.